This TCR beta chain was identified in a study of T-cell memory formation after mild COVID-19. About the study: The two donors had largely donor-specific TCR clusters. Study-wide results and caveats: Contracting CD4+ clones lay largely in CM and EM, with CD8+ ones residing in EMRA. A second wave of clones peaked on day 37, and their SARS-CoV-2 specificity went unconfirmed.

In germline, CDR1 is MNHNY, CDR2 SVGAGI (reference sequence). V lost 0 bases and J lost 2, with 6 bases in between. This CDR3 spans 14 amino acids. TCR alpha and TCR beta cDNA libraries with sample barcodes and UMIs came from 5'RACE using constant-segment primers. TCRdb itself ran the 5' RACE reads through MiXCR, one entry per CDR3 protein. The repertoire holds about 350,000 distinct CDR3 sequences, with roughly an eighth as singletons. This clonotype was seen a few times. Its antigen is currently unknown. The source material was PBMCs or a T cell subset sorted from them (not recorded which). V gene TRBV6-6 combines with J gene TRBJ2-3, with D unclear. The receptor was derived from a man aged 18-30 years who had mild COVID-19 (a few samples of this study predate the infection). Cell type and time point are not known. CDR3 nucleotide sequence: TGTGCCAGCAGTTACTCGAGTATCACAGATACGCAGTATTTT. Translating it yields CASSYSSITDTQYF.